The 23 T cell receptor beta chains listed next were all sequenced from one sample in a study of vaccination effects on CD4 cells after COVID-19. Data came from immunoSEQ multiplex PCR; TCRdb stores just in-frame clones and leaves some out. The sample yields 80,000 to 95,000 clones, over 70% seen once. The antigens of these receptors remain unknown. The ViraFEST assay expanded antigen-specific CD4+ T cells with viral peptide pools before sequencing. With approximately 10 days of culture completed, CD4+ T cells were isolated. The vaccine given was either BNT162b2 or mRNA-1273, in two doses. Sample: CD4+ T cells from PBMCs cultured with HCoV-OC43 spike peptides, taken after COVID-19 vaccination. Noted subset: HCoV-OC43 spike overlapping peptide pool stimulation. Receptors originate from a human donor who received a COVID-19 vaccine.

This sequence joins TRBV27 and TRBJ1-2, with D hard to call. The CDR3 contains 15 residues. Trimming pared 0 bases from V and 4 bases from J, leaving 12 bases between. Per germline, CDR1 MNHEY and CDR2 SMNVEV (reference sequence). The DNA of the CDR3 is TGTGCCAGCAGTTTATCCCCATTGGGGTCCTATGGCTACACCTTC. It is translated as CASSLSPLGSYGYTF.

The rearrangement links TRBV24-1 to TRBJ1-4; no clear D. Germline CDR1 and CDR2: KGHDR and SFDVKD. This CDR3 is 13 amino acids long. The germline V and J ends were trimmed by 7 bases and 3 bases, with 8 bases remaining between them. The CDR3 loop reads CATRRASNEKLFF. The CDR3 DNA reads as TGTGCCACCAGAAGGGCTTCTAATGAAAAACTGTTTTTT.

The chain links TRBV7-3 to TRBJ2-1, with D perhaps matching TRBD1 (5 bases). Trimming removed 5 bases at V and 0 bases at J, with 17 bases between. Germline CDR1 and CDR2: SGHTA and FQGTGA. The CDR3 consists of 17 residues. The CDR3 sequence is CASSLGSGSSSYNEQFF. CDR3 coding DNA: TGTGCCAGCAGCCTGGGGTCAGGGTCGAGCTCCTACAATGAGCAGTTCTTC.

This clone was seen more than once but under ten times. The chain's CDR3 is CASSSFGTGDYEQYV. CDR3 nucleotide sequence: TGTGCCAGCAGTTCGTTCGGGACAGGGGACTACGAGCAGTACGTC. The V and J genes are TRBV27 and TRBJ2-7; 10 positions match TRBD1. Germline values: CDR1 MNHEY, CDR2 SMNVEV (reference sequence). This CDR3 region has 15 residues. The ends lost 4 bases at V and 3 bases at J; junction bases unmatched: 6.

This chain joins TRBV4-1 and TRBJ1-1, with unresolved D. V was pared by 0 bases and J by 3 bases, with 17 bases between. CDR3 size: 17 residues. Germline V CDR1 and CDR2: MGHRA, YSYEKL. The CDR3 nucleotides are TGCGCCAGCAGCCAAGATCTCACGGGAGGAGGAGACACTGAAGCTTTCTTT. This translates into CASSQDLTGGGDTEAFF.

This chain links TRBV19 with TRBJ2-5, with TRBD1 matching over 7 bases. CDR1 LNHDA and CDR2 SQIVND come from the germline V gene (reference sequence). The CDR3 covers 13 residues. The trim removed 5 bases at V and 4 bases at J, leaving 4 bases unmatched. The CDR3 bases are TGTGCCAGTAGTGTCCAGGGGGTAGAGACCCAGTACTTC. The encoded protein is CASSVQGVETQYF.

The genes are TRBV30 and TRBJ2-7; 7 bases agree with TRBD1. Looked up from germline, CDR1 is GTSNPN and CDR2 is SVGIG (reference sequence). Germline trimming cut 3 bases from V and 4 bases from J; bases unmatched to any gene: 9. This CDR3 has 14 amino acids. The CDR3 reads CAWSKDRMLYEQYV. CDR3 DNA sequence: TGTGCCTGGAGCAAGGACAGGATGCTGTACGAGCAGTACGTC.

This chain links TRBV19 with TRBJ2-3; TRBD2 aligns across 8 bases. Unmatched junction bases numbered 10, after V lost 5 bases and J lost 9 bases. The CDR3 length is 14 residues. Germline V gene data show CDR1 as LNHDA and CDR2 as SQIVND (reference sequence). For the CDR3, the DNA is TGTGCCAGTAGTGCCGGGGGGGACTCCCCAACGCAGTATTTT. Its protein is CASSAGGDSPTQYF.

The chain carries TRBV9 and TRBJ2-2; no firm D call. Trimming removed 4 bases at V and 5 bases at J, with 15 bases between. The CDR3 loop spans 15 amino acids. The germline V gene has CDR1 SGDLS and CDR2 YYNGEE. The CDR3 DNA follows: TGTGCCAGCAGCCCCCAATCGCTCGCGACCGGGGAGCTGTTTTTT. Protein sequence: CASSPQSLATGELFF. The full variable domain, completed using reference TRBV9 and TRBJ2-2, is DSGVTQTPKHLITATGQRVTLRCSPRSGDLSVYWYQQSLDQGLQFLIQYYNGEERAKGNILERFSAQQFPDLHSELNLSSLELGDSALYFCASSPQSLATGELFFGEGSRLTVL.

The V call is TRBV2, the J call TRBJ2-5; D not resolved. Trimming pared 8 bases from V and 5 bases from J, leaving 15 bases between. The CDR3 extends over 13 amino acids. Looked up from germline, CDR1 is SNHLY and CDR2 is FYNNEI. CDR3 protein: CASRGGDKETQYF. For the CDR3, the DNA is TGTGCCAGCCGCGGCGGAGATAAGGAGACCCAGTACTTC. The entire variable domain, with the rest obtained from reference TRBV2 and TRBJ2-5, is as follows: EPEVTQTPSHQVTQMGQEVILRCVPISNHLYFYWYRQILGQKVEFLVSFYNNEISEKSEIFDDQFSVERPDGSNFTLKIRSTKLEDSAMYFCASRGGDKETQYFGPGTRLLVL.

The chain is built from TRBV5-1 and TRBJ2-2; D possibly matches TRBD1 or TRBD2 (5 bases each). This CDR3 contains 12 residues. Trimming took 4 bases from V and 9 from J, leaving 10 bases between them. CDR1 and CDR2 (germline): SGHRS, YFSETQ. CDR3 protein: CASSAVGRELFF. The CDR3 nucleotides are TGCGCCAGCAGCGCGGTGGGACGGGAGCTGTTTTTT.

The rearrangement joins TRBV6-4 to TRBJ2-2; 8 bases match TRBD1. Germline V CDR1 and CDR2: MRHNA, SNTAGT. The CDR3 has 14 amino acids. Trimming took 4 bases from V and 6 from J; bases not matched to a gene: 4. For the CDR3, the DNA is TGTGCCAGCAGTGGTCAACAGGGGGCCGGGGAGCTGTTTTTT. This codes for CASSGQQGAGELFF.

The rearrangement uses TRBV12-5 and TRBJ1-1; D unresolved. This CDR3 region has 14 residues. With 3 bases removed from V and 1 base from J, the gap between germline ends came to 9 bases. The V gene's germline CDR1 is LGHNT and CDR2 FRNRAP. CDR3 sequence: CASGLGRWNTEAFF. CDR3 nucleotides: TGTGCTAGTGGTTTAGGACGGTGGAACACTGAAGCTTTCTTT.

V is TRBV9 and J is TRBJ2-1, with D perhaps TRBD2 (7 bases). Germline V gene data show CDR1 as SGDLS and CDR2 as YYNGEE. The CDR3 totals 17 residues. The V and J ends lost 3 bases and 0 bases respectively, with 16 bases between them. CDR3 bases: TGTGCCAGCAGCGCGCTCGTCGGGGGGCCCTCCTACAATGAGCAGTTCTTC. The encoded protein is CASSALVGGPSYNEQFF.

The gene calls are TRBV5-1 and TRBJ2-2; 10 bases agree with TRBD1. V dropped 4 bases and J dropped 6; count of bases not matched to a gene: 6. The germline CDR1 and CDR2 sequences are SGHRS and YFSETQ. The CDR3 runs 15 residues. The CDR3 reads CASSPPTGGPGELFF. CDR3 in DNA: TGCGCCAGCAGCCCCCCGACAGGGGGCCCCGGGGAGCTGTTTTTT.

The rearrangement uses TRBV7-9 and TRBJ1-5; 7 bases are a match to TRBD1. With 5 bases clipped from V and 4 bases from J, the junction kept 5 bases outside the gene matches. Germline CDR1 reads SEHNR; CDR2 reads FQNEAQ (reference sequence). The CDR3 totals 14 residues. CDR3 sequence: CASSGDRRNQPQHF. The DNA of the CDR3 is TGTGCCAGCAGCGGGGACAGAAGGAATCAGCCCCAGCATTTT.

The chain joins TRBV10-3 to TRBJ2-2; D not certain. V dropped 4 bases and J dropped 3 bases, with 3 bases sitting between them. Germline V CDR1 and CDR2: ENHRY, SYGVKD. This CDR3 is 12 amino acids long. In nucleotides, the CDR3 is TGTGCCATCAGTGCAGACACCGGGGAGCTGTTTTTT. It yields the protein CAISADTGELFF.

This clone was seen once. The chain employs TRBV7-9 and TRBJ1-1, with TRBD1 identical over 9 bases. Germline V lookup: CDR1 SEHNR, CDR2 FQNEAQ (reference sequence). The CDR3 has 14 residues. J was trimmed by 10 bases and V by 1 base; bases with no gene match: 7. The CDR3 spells CASSLVTGGSTAFF. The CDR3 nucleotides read TGTGCCAGCAGCTTAGTTACAGGGGGCTCGACAGCTTTCTTT.

The CDR3 nucleotides read TGTGCCAGCAGCCCGAGGTGGAGTCAGGGGGGCCCAAACACTGAAGCTTTCTTT. It yields the protein CASSPRWSQGGPNTEAFF. The chain links TRBV5-5 to TRBJ1-1; 7 bases are shared with TRBD1. The CDR3 runs 18 residues. The germline gives CDR1 SGHKS, CDR2 YYEKEE (reference sequence). V lost 4 bases to trimming and J lost 2 bases; unmatched junction nucleotides: 17.

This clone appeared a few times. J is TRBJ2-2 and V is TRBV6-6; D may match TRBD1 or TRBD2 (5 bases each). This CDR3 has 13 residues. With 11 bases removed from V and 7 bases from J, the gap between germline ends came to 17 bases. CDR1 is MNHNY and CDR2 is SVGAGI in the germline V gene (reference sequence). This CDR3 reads CAAIWGRSGELFF. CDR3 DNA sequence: TGTGCCGCAATATGGGGACGGAGCGGGGAGCTGTTTTTT.

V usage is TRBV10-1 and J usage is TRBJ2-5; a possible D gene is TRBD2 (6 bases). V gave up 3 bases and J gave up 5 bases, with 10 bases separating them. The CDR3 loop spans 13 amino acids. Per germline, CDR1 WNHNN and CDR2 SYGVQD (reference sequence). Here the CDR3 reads CASSDAGRETQYF. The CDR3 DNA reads TGCGCCAGCAGTGATGCGGGGCGGGAGACCCAGTACTTC.

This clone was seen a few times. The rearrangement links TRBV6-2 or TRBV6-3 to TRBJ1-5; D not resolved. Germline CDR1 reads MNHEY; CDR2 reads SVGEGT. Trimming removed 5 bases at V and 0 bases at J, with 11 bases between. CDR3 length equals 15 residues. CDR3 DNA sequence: TGTGCCAGCAGTCCCTGGAGGGATAGCAATCAGCCCCAGCATTTT. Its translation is CASSPWRDSNQPQHF.

The CDR3 DNA sequence: TGTGCCAGTAGTATCAGTCGGGGGGCGAGCAATGAGCAGTTCTTC. Translation gives CASSISRGASNEQFF. This chain links TRBV19 with TRBJ2-1; possibly TRBD2 for D (7 bases). Germline V gene sequence: CDR1 LNHDA, CDR2 SQIVND (reference sequence). The CDR3 spans 15 residues. V lost 3 bases to trimming and J lost 6 bases, with 15 bases between them.